These 26 T cell receptor beta chains originate from one sample sequenced in a study of T cell responses to AZD1222 COVID-19 vaccine. The data were produced by immunoSEQ multiplex PCR, yet TCRdb's version contains in-frame clones alone and is incomplete. The data hold over 130,000 clones, with about 90% observed a single time. Sequencing used peripheral blood, obtained 28 days after the second dose of the MenACWY control vaccine. The receptors here all came from an adult who received the MenACWY meningococcal vaccine as a control.

Only one count was recorded for this clone. The V call is TRBV11-2, the J call TRBJ2-7; D is unresolved. Trimming stripped 2 bases from V and 0 bases from J, with 17 bases between. The germline V gene encodes CDR1 SGHAT and CDR2 FQNNGV. The CDR3 extends over 17 amino acids. The DNA for the CDR3 is TGTGCCAGCAGCTTAAGAGTGAGGATGAATTCCTCCTACGAGCAGTACTTC. Translated, it gives CASSLRVRMNSSYEQYF.

The rearrangement joins TRBV7-3 to TRBJ2-1, with 7 bases lining up with TRBD2. This CDR3 is 15 amino acids long. CDR1 and CDR2 from the germline V gene are SGHTA and FQGTGA. Trimming removed 5 bases from V and 9 bases from J; junction bases left unmatched: 13. The CDR3 region is CASSPYLGGRGEQFF. CDR3 DNA sequence: TGTGCCAGCAGCCCCTATTTAGGAGGGAGGGGTGAGCAGTTCTTC.

The chain is built from TRBV18 and TRBJ1-3; 9 bases are shared with TRBD1. Germline V gene lookup returns CDR1 KGHSH and CDR2 LQKENI. The CDR3 loop spans 16 amino acids. V trimming: 3 bases; J trimming: 4 bases; junction bases outside the gene matches: 7. The CDR3, as DNA: TGTGCCAGCTCACCCGGACAGGGGTCACCCGGAAACACCATATATTTT. This codes for CASSPGQGSPGNTIYF.

The chain recombines TRBV29-1 with TRBJ2-7; 7 bases align to TRBD1. The germline CDR1 and CDR2 sequences are SQVTM and ANQGSEA. This CDR3 spans 14 amino acids. J was trimmed by 3 bases and V by 2 bases; bases with no gene match: 7. The CDR3 nucleotides are TGCAGCGTTGAAATTCTGGCAGGGGGCTACGAGCAGTACTTC. This codes for CSVEILAGGYEQYF.

V is TRBV28 and J is TRBJ1-2; a weak D match, TRBD1 (6 bases). Germline loops: CDR1 MDHEN, CDR2 SYDVKM. V was trimmed by 9 bases and J by 8 bases, leaving 16 bases between them. The CDR3 runs 12 residues. The CDR3 DNA reads TGTGCCAGTGTCGGGGGCTTGGACGGCTACACCTTC. It specifies CASVGGLDGYTF.

The chain uses TRBV7-3 and TRBJ2-5; D tentatively reads TRBD1 or TRBD2 (6 bases each). The CDR3 runs 13 residues. Germline values: CDR1 SGHTA, CDR2 FQGTGA. V gave up 2 bases and J gave up 5 bases, with 9 bases separating them. The CDR3 DNA follows: TGTGCCAGCAGCTTAGGAGGGGGGGAGACCCAGTACTTC. This sequence encodes CASSLGGGETQYF.

V usage is TRBV28 and J usage is TRBJ1-4; D may be TRBD1 (5 bases). In germline, CDR1 is MDHEN, CDR2 SYDVKM. The CDR3 is made up of 14 amino acids. Deletions cut 4 bases from V and 14 bases from J, with 20 bases between. CDR3 loop: CASSSLAAGIRLFF. CDR3 sequence (DNA): TGTGCCAGCAGTTCCCTAGCCGCAGGGATTCGGCTGTTTTTT.

The rearrangement uses TRBV7-2 and TRBJ1-3, with 8 bases fitting TRBD1. Germline lookup yields CDR1 SGHTA and CDR2 FQGNSA. The CDR3 runs to 13 residues. J was trimmed by 8 bases and V by 5 bases; bases with no gene match: 5. Here the CDR3 DNA reads TGTGCCAGCAGCCCGGACAGGGCATACACCATATATTTT. This encodes CASSPDRAYTIYF.

The sample holds one count of this clone. The V and J genes are TRBV14 and TRBJ2-1; 8 nucleotides align to TRBD2. In germline, CDR1 is SGHDN, CDR2 FVKESK. This CDR3 has 17 amino acids. V lost 4 bases, J lost 0 bases, and 8 bases stayed unmatched. As DNA, the CDR3 is TGTGCCAGCAGCCGAACCGGGGGGGGGTACTCCTACAATGAGCAGTTCTTC. The encoded protein is CASSRTGGGYSYNEQFF. The variable domain in full, completed from reference TRBV14 and TRBJ2-1, reads EAGVTQFPSHSVIEKGQTVTLRCDPISGHDNLYWYRRVMGKEIKFLLHFVKESKQDESGMPNNRFLAERTGGTYSTLKVQPAELEDSGVYFCASSRTGGGYSYNEQFFGPGTRLTVL.

The V gene is TRBV15, the J gene TRBJ1-5; possibly TRBD1 for D (5 bases). Deletions cut 0 bases from V and 6 bases from J, with 12 bases between. The CDR3 is made up of 15 amino acids. Germline V gene data show CDR1 as LNHNV and CDR2 as YYDKDF (reference sequence). This CDR3 is CATSRDQGASQPQHF. The CDR3 bases are TGTGCCACCAGCAGAGATCAAGGGGCTAGTCAGCCCCAGCATTTT. The complete variable domain, with remaining parts taken from reference TRBV15 and TRBJ1-5, reads DAMVIQNPRYQVTQFGKPVTLSCSQTLNHNVMYWYQQKSSQAPKLLFHYYDKDFNNEADTPDNFQSRRPNTSFCFLDIRSPGLGDTAMYLCATSRDQGASQPQHFGDGTRLSIL.

This clone has a handful of counts. This may come from a read error, since a much larger clone is one base off. This chain links TRBV4-3 with TRBJ1-1, with a possible D match to TRBD1 (5 bases). The V gene lost 0 bases and the J gene lost 1 base, with 9 bases spanning the gap. This CDR3 is 15 amino acids long. Germline lookup yields CDR1 LGHNA and CDR2 YSLEER. The CDR3 bases are TGCGCCAGCAGCCAAGATACAGGAGGGAACACTGAAGCTTTCTTT. Translating gives CASSQDTGGNTEAFF.

The chain carries TRBV6-2 or TRBV6-3 and TRBJ1-1; 8 bases align to TRBD1. Trimming at V came to 0 bases and at J to 8 bases, leaving 8 bases not matched to a gene. The CDR3 is 15 residues long. Germline V lookup: CDR1 MNHEY, CDR2 SVGEGT. The CDR3 nucleotides read TGTGCCAGCAGTTACTCGGGCAGGGGGCCCATAGAAGCTTTCTTT. Its translation: CASSYSGRGPIEAFF.

The V gene is TRBV2, the J gene TRBJ2-3; D unclear. The germline V gene encodes CDR1 SNHLY and CDR2 FYNNEI. This CDR3 is built from 14 residues. With 4 bases removed from V and 1 base from J, the gap between germline ends came to 9 bases. In nucleotides, the CDR3 is TGTGCCAGCAGTGCGATAAGTGGCACAGATACGCAGTATTTT. It translates to CASSAISGTDTQYF.

The chain recombines TRBV19 with TRBJ2-1, with 9 bases lining up with TRBD2. Per the germline V gene, CDR1 is LNHDA and CDR2 is SQIVND (reference sequence). The CDR3 covers 17 residues. Trimming at V came to 3 bases and at J to 7 bases, leaving 13 bases not matched to a gene. The CDR3 sequence is CASSIIAGVVGVNEQFF. In DNA form, the CDR3 reads TGTGCCAGTAGTATCATAGCGGGAGTGGTTGGTGTGAATGAGCAGTTCTTC.

The V call is TRBV4-3, the J call TRBJ2-7; the match to TRBD2 covers 8 bases. V gave up 0 bases and J gave up 2 bases; unmatched junction bases: 6. CDR1 is LGHNA, CDR2 YSLEER, per germline. The CDR3 totals 16 residues. The CDR3 reads CASSQDITSGPYEQYF. Here the CDR3 DNA reads TGCGCCAGCAGCCAAGATATCACTAGCGGACCCTACGAGCAGTACTTC.

The rearrangement joins TRBV7-3 to TRBJ2-5; D unclear. V was cut by 4 bases and J by 3 bases, with 15 bases left in between. The CDR3 covers 15 residues. The germline gives CDR1 SGHTA, CDR2 FQGTGA. CDR3 in amino acids: CASSSSRVAEETQYF. Here the CDR3 DNA reads TGTGCCAGCAGCTCCTCACGGGTGGCCGAAGAGACCCAGTACTTC.

This clone was detected only once. CDR3 DNA sequence: TGCGCCAGCAGCTTAGCGGATGCAACTAATGAAAAACTGTTTTTT. It encodes CASSLADATNEKLFF. V usage is TRBV5-1 and J usage is TRBJ1-4; no reliable D call. The germline V gene encodes CDR1 SGHRS and CDR2 YFSETQ. V was pared by 2 bases and J by 0 bases, with 8 bases between. This CDR3 comprises 15 residues.

The V gene is TRBV6-5, the J gene TRBJ2-5, with D unclear. V lost 5 bases and J lost 6, with 10 bases in between. Germline CDR1 MNHEY, CDR2 SVGAGI. The CDR3 consists of 12 residues. DNA of the CDR3: TGTGCCAGCAGTACTGACGGAAAGACCCAGTACTTC. It encodes CASSTDGKTQYF.

This rearrangement joins TRBV11-2 to TRBJ1-4; 7 bases map to TRBD1. After removal of 5 bases from V and 7 bases from J, the junction contained 10 bases not matched to a gene. CDR1 SGHAT and CDR2 FQNNGV come from the germline V gene. This CDR3 comprises 15 residues. The CDR3 reads CASSIRQGGREKLFF. In DNA, the CDR3 is TGTGCCAGCAGCATACGACAGGGAGGACGTGAAAAACTGTTTTTT.

The V call is TRBV20-1, the J call TRBJ2-7, with 7 bases that match TRBD1. Per the germline V gene, CDR1 is DFQATT and CDR2 is SNEGSKA (reference sequence). This CDR3 is built from 13 residues. Trimming removed 3 bases from V and 2 bases from J; junction bases left unmatched: 4. CDR3 loop: CSASSTGAYEQYF. The CDR3, as DNA: TGCAGTGCTAGTAGCACAGGGGCCTACGAGCAGTACTTC.

This chain uses TRBV19 with TRBJ1-6; no clear D gene. The germline CDR1 and CDR2 sequences are LNHDA and SQIVND (reference sequence). V was pared by 10 bases and J by 0 bases, with 16 bases between. The CDR3 has 16 amino acids. CDR3 DNA: TGTGCCACTGCTGAGGGCGGGAGCTCCTATAATTCACCCCTCCACTTT. As protein: CATAEGGSSYNSPLHF.

The chain recombines TRBV5-1 with TRBJ1-2, with D unclear. Germline assignment: CDR1 SGHRS and CDR2 YFSETQ. CDR3 size: 14 residues. Between the trimmed V and J ends, which lost 4 bases and 8 bases, there was a span of 18 bases. The CDR3 spells CASSLWEASSGYTF. The CDR3, as DNA: TGCGCCAGCAGCCTGTGGGAGGCGAGTAGCGGCTACACCTTC.

CDR3 in DNA: TGTGCCACCGCCGGGACAGCAAGCCATACGCAGTATTTT. Residues: CATAGTASHTQYF. The J gene is TRBJ2-3, the V gene TRBV24-1; TRBD1 matches 7 bases. The CDR3 extends over 13 amino acids. Germline CDR1 reads KGHDR; CDR2 reads SFDVKD. With V trimmed by 9 bases and J by 7 bases, 9 bases remained unmatched.

V and J are TRBV9 and TRBJ2-7, with a tentative D call TRBD1 (6 bases). The CDR3 runs to 15 residues. Germline V gives CDR1 SGDLS, CDR2 YYNGEE. Trimming left V 2 bases short and J 6 bases short, with 18 bases between. CDR3 in amino acids: CASSVMEETGSEQYF. In DNA, the CDR3 is TGTGCCAGCAGCGTTATGGAAGAAACAGGGAGCGAGCAGTACTTC.

The chain couples TRBV28 to TRBJ1-4, with 8 bases lining up with TRBD1. The CDR3 runs to 15 residues. CDR1 MDHEN and CDR2 SYDVKM come from the germline V gene. V lost 3 bases to trimming and J lost 10 bases; unmatched junction nucleotides: 10. The CDR3 region has the DNA TGTGCCAGCAGTTTTATGGCAGGGACAGGCGGAAAACTGTTTTTT. This translates into CASSFMAGTGGKLFF.

The genes are TRBV5-1 and TRBJ2-3; 11 bases match TRBD2. J was trimmed by 3 bases and V by 7 bases; bases with no gene match: 7. The germline gives CDR1 SGHRS, CDR2 YFSETQ. This CDR3 has 15 amino acids. As DNA, the CDR3 is TGCGCCAGCTCACTAGCGGGAGAAAGGACAGATACGCAGTATTTT. Protein sequence: CASSLAGERTDTQYF.